A selection of T cell receptor beta chains follows, all from one sample in a study of T cell changes during pregnancy in multiple sclerosis. Produced via immunoSEQ multiplex PCR; TCRdb's table is partial and in-frame only. The sample has approximately 40,000 clones, 90% seen once. The sample here was CD4+ T cells from peripheral blood mononuclear cells, taken before pregnancy. These receptors were taken from a female donor with multiple sclerosis, enrolled in a pregnancy study. The CDR3 runs from the conserved cysteine through the conserved F or W. The D gene is left open where the match is weak.

>TRBV5-5|TRBD1
CASSFVQGLNTEAFF
>TRBV28|-
CASSLFLSASYEQYF
>TRBV5-1|-
CASSFGDPQNTQYF
>TRBV7-8|TRBD2
CASSLGVLAGEGYEQYF
>TRBV6-5|TRBD1
CASSYSTGGNQPQHF
>TRBV15|TRBD1
CATSSQGQTYEQYF
>TRBV2|TRBD2
CASRRGLAAYEQYF
>TRBV7-9|-
CASSLRGSSYNSPLHF
>TRBV14|-
CASSQEPALANYGYTF
>TRBV15|-
CATSRDPQVYNEQFF
>TRBV19|TRBD1
CATNLRAGGNTGELFF
>TRBV19|TRBD1
CASSMTRGRGSEEQYF
>TRBV5-1|TRBD1
CASSAVQGGYGYTF
>TRBV6-6|-
CASSYPFRNTEAFF
>TRBV28|TRBD1
CAGGQAAWGYTF
>TRBV19|TRBD1
CASIGTGFNYGYTF
>TRBV27|TRBD2
CASRNGKGGLSTRRDEQYF
>TRBV5-4|-
CASSPPGGGYTF
>TRBV7-3|-
CASSPEGIGNTEAFF
>TRBV5-4|TRBD1
CASSLGDRANNEQFF
>TRBV6-1|-
CASSDKGGYTEAFF
>TRBV7-9|-
CASSPMVLPTYEQYF
>TRBV19|-
CASSITTRGPEAFF
>TRBV4-3|-
CASSQDYYGYTF
>TRBV6-6|-
CASSTIGGLQEAFF
>TRBV7-6|-
CASSLGPDSWEVLYEQYF
>TRBV14|TRBD1
CASSQVRTGVYEQYF
>TRBV6-5|TRBD2
CASSRLAGGPTEQFF
>TRBV19|-
CASSIGPHWAEPYEQYF
>TRBV19|TRBD1
CASSIKGTGSDTQYF